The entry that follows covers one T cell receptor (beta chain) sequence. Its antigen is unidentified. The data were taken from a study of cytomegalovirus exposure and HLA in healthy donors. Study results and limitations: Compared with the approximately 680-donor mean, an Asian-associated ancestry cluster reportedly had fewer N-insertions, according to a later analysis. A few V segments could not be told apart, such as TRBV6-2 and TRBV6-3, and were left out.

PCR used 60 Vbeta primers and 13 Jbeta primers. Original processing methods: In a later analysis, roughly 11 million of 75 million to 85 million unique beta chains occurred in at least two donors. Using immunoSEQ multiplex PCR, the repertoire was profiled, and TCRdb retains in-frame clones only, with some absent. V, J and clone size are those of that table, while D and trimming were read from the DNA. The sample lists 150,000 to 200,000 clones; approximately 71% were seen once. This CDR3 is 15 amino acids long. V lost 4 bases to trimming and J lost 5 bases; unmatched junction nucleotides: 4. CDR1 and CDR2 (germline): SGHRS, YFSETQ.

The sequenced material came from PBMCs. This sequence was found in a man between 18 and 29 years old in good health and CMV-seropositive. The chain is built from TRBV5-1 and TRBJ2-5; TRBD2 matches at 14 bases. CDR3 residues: CASSGTSGSGETQYF. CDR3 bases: TGCGCCAGCAGCGGGACTAGCGGGAGCGGCGAGACCCAGTACTTC.